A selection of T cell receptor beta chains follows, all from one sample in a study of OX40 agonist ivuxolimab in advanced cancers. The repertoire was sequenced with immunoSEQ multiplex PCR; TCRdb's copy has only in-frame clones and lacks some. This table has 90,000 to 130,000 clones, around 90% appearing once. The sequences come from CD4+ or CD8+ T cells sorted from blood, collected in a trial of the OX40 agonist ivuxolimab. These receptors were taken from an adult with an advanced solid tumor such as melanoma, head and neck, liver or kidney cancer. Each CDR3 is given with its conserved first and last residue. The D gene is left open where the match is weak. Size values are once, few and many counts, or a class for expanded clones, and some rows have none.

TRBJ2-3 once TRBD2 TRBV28 TGTGCCAGCAGTTGGACTAGAGATACGCAGTATTTT CASSWTRDTQYF
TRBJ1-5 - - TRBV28 TGTGCCAGCAGTTCCGCTAAGAGGACACATAGCAATCAGCCCCAGCATTTT CASSSAKRTHSNQPQHF
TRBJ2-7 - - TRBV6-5 TGTGCCAGCAGACGAGACAGGCGTAGCTCCTACGAGCAGTACTTC CASRRDRRSSYEQYF
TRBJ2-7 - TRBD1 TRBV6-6 TGTGCCAGCAGTTACAGAGACAGGGACTACGAGCAGTACTTC CASSYRDRDYEQYF
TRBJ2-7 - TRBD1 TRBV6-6 TGTGCCAGCAGCGCGCCTTGGACAGGGACCATCGAGCAGTACTTC CASSAPWTGTIEQYF
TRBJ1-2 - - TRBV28 TGTGCCAGCAGGGGGGAGAGGGTTAACTATGGCTACACCTTC CASRGERVNYGYTF
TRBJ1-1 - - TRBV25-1 TGTGCCAGCAGGGCCAGCCCTAGGAACACTGAAGCTTTCTTT CASRASPRNTEAFF
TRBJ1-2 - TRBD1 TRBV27 TGTGCCAGCAGTTCCGGGACAGGGGTGCGTGGCTACACCTTC CASSSGTGVRGYTF
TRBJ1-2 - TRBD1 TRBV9 TGTGCCAGCAGCGTAGCCGGGACAGGAGAACGTGGCTACACCTTC CASSVAGTGERGYTF
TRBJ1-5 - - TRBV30 TGTGCCTGGAGTGGAGTTAGCAATCAGCCCCAGCATTTT CAWSGVSNQPQHF
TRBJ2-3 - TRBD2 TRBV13 TGTGCCAGCAGCAGCGGGAGTTCAGATACGCAGTATTTT CASSSGSSDTQYF
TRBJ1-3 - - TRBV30 TGTGCCTGGGGTCCCTCGCATTCAGAGGACACCATATATTTT CAWGPSHSEDTIYF
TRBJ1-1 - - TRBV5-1 TGCGCCAGCAGCTTGAACGACAGAATAGAAGCTTTCTTT CASSLNDRIEAFF
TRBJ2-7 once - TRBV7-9 TGTGCCAGCAGCCCCAACAGCTACGAGCAGTACTTC CASSPNSYEQYF
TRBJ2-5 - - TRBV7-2 TGTGCCAGCAGCTTAGCGGTTGGGGAAGAGACCCAGTACTTC CASSLAVGEETQYF
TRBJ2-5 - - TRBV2 TGTGCCAGCACCCAGGAGGAGACCCAGTACTTC CASTQEETQYF
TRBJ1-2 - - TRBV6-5 TGTGCCAGCAGCTCAAGACGGACAGCTAACTATGGCTACACCTTC CASSSRRTANYGYTF
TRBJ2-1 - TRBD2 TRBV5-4 TGTGCCAGCAGCTCGCCGGTACTAGCGGGGGCCGGGAATGAGCAGTTCTTC CASSSPVLAGAGNEQFF
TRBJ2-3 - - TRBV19 TGTGCCACCGCGGACCGGAGGGAAGATACGCAGTATTTT CATADRREDTQYF
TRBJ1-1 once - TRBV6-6 TGTGCCAGCAGTTACCGTCGAGGCAGGGTGGGTACTGAAGCTTTCTTT CASSYRRGRVGTEAFF
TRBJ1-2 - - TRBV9 TGTGCCAGCAGCCTGGGGTATAGGGAGGGTGGCTACACCTTC CASSLGYREGGYTF
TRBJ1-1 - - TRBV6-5 TGTGCCAGCAGTTACTCGAGGCAGGGTTGGGCTGAAGCTTTCTTT CASSYSRQGWAEAFF
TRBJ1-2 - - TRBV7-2 TGTGCCAGCAGCGGTTCGGGAGGGTATGGCTACACCTTC CASSGSGGYGYTF
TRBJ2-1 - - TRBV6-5 TGTGCCAGCAGTTCCCAGTACAATGAGCAGTTCTTC CASSSQYNEQFF
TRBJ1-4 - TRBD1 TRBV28 TGTGCCAGCAGTTTAATAGGGCAGGGGGGGGAAAAACTGTTTTTT CASSLIGQGGEKLFF
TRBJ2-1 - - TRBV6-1 TGTGCCAGCAGTGAAGGCGTAAGGTCCACCAATGAGCAGTTCTTC CASSEGVRSTNEQFF
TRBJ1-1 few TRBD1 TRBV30 TGTGCCTGGAGAGTACGGGACAGCGGACTCACTGAAGCTTTCTTT CAWRVRDSGLTEAFF
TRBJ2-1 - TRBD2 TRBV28 TGTGCCAGCAGACCCGGGACTAGCGGGTACAATGAGCAGTTCTTC CASRPGTSGYNEQFF
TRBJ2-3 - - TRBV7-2 TGTGCCAGCAGCCGCTCCTACGCGGAGAGCACAGATACGCAGTATTTT CASSRSYAESTDTQYF
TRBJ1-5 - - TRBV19 TGTGCCAGTAGTATGCGGGAGGGCAATCAGCCCCAGCATTTT CASSMREGNQPQHF
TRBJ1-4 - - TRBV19 TGTGCCAGTAGTATAATGGACTCCGTCCACAATGAAAAACTGTTTTTT CASSIMDSVHNEKLFF
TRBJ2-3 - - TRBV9 TGTGCCAGCAGCGTAGACGGGGGGCGTGGAGATACGCAGTATTTT CASSVDGGRGDTQYF
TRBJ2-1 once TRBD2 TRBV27 TGTGCCAGCAGTTTAGGCGGCGCCAGACTAGCGGGATCATACAATGAGCAGTTCTTC CASSLGGARLAGSYNEQFF
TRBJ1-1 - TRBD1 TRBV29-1 TGCAGCGCAGGGGGTTTGCTCACTGAAGCTTTCTTT CSAGGLLTEAFF
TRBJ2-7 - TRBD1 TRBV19 TGTGCCAGTAGTCCCCGGGACAGGGGCACCTACGAGCAGTACTTC CASSPRDRGTYEQYF
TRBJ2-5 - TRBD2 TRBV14 TGTGCCAGCAGCCAAGGGAGGACTAGCCTTCCAGAGACCCAGTACTTC CASSQGRTSLPETQYF
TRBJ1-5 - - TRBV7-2 TGTGCCAGCAGCTTCTCAGGGGATAGCAATCAGCCCCAGCATTTT CASSFSGDSNQPQHF